The 3 T cell receptor beta chains given below trace back to one sample, sequenced in a study of T cells expressing NK-cell markers. Reanalyzing the 5' RACE reads, TCRdb keeps one entry per CDR3 protein, without DNA. In all, the sample yields 350,000 to 400,000 distinct CDR3 sequences. The sample was blood T cells: a sorted CD56 or NKG2C T cell subset, CD4+ or CD8+ T cells, or bulk PBMC T cells (not recorded which). These TCRs come from a woman aged 45-59 years in good health.

The chain links TRBV3-1 to TRBJ2-3; TCRdb's assignment of TRBD2 cannot be checked, as there is no DNA. CDR1 LGHDT and CDR2 YNNKEL come from the germline V gene (reference sequence). The CDR3 length is 16 residues. The CDR3 sequence: CASSRAGTRSTDTQYF.

J is TRBJ2-4 and V is TRBV9; TCRdb lists TRBD2, though no DNA is available to test this call. Germline CDR1 reads SGDLS; CDR2 reads YYNGEE. There are 20 residues in the CDR3. CDR3 amino acids: CASSASQGLAGGPWGNIQYF.

The chain has TRBV15 and TRBJ2-4; TCRdb outputs TRBD1, but without DNA this stays unchecked. The CDR3 is 14 residues long. CDR1 and CDR2 from the germline V gene are LNHNV and YYDKDF (reference sequence). Here the CDR3 reads CATSRPDRGHIQYF.